These T cell receptor beta chains were read from a single sample in a study of CD8+CD57+ T cells in acquired aplastic anemia. TCRdb re-called the reads with MiXCR, one entry per CDR3 protein. Among about 71,000 distinct CDR3 sequences listed, 45% to 55% were seen once. The sequenced material came from sorted CD4+, CD8+, or CD8+CD57+ T cells (not recorded which) from PBMCs. These receptors all come from a human donor in good health, serving as a control. The CDR3 runs from the conserved cysteine through the conserved F or W. D genes are given only for firm matches. Clone size is shown for a subset of rows, as once, few, many or a class of expanded clone.

>TRBV7-9|TRBJ2-7|medium-sized|TRBD2
CASSLPTAGGPPEQYF
TGTGCCAGCAGCTTACCCACGGCGGGAGGGCCACCCGAGCAGTACTTC
>TRBV5-1|TRBJ1-6|many|TRBD1
CASSLATPGQPSSYNSPLHF
TGCGCCAGCAGCTTGGCCACCCCGGGACAGCCAAGCTCCTATAATTCACCCCTCCACTTT
>TRBV7-2|TRBJ2-7|few|-
CAGSSHSHEQYF
TGTGCCGGCAGCTCCCACAGCCACGAGCAGTACTTC
>TRBV7-9|TRBJ1-2|many|TRBD1
CASSRGGGQNYGYTF
TGTGCCAGCAGCCGAGGGGGGGGACAGAACTATGGCTACACCTTC
>TRBV27|TRBJ1-2|many|-
CASSLSQAYGYTF
TGTGCCAGCAGTTTATCACAGGCCTATGGCTACACCTTC
>TRBV24-1|TRBJ2-3|-|TRBD1
CATSDPTGASTDTQYF
TGTGCCACCAGTGACCCGACAGGGGCTAGCACAGATACGCAGTATTTT
>TRBV10-3|TRBJ1-1|-|-
CAIRSGGTEAFF
TGTGCCATCAGGTCTGGGGGAACTGAAGCTTTCTTT
>TRBV7-7|TRBJ2-1|-|-
CASSLGTAGEQFF
TGTGCTAGCAGCTTAGGAACTGCTGGTGAGCAGTTCTTC
>TRBV20-1|TRBJ1-1|many|-
CSASLGVGYRTEAFF
TGCAGTGCTAGTCTCGGGGTAGGGTATCGGACTGAAGCTTTCTTT
>TRBV10-3|TRBJ1-6|-|TRBD1
CAIKPGQGNSPLHF
TGTGCCATCAAACCGGGACAGGGGAATTCACCCCTCCACTTT
>TRBV2|TRBJ1-1|many|-
CASSEARAETEAFF
TGTGCCAGCAGTGAAGCCAGGGCGGAGACTGAAGCTTTCTTT
>TRBV19|TRBJ1-2|-|-
CASSLESTGPGYTF
TGTGCCAGTAGTCTCGAGTCAACAGGGCCTGGCTACACCTTC
>TRBV15|TRBJ2-1|-|TRBD2
CATSRPSGGEASEQFF
TGTGCCACCAGCAGGCCTAGCGGGGGGGAGGCCAGTGAGCAGTTCTTC
>TRBV2|TRBJ2-7|-|TRBD1
CASSEPGQGTNEQYF
TGTGCCAGCAGTGAACCGGGACAGGGAACTAACGAGCAGTACTTC
>TRBV7-7|TRBJ2-7|-|TRBD1
CASSEGDRGTYEQYF
TGTGCTAGCAGCGAAGGGGACAGGGGGACCTACGAGCAGTACTTC
>TRBV29-1|TRBJ1-3|-|-
CSVVRQGRSGNTMYF
TGCAGCGTTGTCAGGCAGGGGCGAAGTGGAAACACCATGTATTTT
>TRBV7-7|TRBJ2-5|-|-
CASSLGWKETQYF
TGTGCCAGCAGCTTAGGCTGGAAAGAGACCCAGTACTTC
>TRBV25-1|TRBJ1-2|-|-
CASSEFGRDYGYTF
TGTGCCAGCAGTGAATTCGGCAGAGACTATGGCTACACCTTC
>TRBV20-1|TRBJ2-1|-|TRBD2
CSATWGGNEQFF
TGCAGTGCTACCTGGGGGGGCAATGAGCAGTTCTTC
>TRBV5-1|TRBJ2-1|-|TRBD2
CASSSTSGPKQYNEQFF
TGCGCCAGCAGCTCGACTAGCGGCCCTAAACAATACAATGAGCAGTTCTTC
>TRBV4-1|TRBJ1-1|many|-
CASSQVVQNTEAFF
TGCGCCAGCAGCCAAGTAGTCCAGAACACTGAAGCTTTCTTT
>TRBV15|TRBJ2-7|-|TRBD1
CATSRDGGTGTHEQYF
TGTGCCACCAGCAGAGATGGCGGGACAGGGACCCACGAGCAGTACTTC
>TRBV5-5|TRBJ1-2|-|-
CASSFEGIYGYTF
TGTGCCAGCAGCTTTGAAGGCATCTATGGCTACACCTTC
>TRBV19|TRBJ2-3|few|-
CASSRTDTQYF
TGTGCCAGTAGCCGCACAGATACGCAGTATTTT
>TRBV15|TRBJ2-5|-|TRBD1
CATSRGWSRGRVETQYF
TGTGCCACCAGCAGAGGATGGAGCAGGGGGCGTGTGGAGACCCAGTACTTC
>TRBV7-9|TRBJ2-1|many|TRBD1
CASSLWDRGTNEQFF
TGTGCCAGCAGCTTATGGGACAGGGGTACGAATGAGCAGTTCTTC
>TRBV27|TRBJ2-7|many|TRBD1
CASSSGTGEGEQYF
TGTGCCAGCAGTTCCGGGACAGGGGAGGGAGAGCAGTACTTC
>TRBV20-1|TRBJ2-7|-|-
CSATRYYRLYEQYF
TGCAGTGCTACCCGTTACTACCGACTCTACGAGCAGTACTTC
>TRBV25-1|TRBJ1-6|-|-
CASESYRAENSPLHF
TGTGCCAGCGAGAGTTACAGGGCTGAGAATTCACCCCTCCACTTT
>TRBV11-2|TRBJ2-1|once|-
CASSLGSGTYNEQFF
TGTGCCAGCAGCTTGGGGTCTGGGACCTACAATGAGCAGTTCTTC
>TRBV3-1|TRBJ1-4|few|-
CASSQRGTIPATNEKLFF
TGTGCCAGCAGCCAAAGGGGAACGATTCCAGCAACTAATGAAAAACTGTTTTTT
>TRBV20-1|TRBJ1-5|many|-
CSAPYGQGDNQPQHF
TGCAGTGCCCCCTACGGCCAGGGCGATAATCAGCCCCAGCATTTT